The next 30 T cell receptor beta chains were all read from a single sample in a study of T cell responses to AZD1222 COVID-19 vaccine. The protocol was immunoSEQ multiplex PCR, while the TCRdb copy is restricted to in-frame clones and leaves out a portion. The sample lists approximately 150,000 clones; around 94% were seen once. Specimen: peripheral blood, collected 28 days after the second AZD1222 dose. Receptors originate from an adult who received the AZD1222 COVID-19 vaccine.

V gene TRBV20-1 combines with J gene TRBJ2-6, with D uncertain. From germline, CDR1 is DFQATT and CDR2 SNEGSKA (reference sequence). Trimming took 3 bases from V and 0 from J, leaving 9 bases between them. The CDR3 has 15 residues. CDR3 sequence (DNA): TGCAGTGCTAGTATTTCTAACTCTGGGGCCAACGTCCTGACTTTC. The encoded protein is CSASISNSGANVLTF.

The CDR3 nucleotides read TGTGCCAGCACCTGGACTAGCGGGACGTACAATGAGCAGTTCTTC. It translates to CASTWTSGTYNEQFF. The chain employs TRBV6-5 and TRBJ2-1, with 12 positions matching TRBD2. There are 15 residues in the CDR3. V trimming: 7 bases; J trimming: 4 bases; junction bases outside the gene matches: 5. In germline, CDR1 is MNHEY, CDR2 SVGAGI.

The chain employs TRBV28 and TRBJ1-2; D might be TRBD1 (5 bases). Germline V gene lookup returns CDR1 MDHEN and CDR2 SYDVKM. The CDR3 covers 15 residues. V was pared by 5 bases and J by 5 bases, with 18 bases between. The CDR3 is CASSPRGLGVYGYTF. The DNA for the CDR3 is TGTGCCAGCAGTCCCCGTGGACTAGGGGTTTATGGCTACACCTTC.

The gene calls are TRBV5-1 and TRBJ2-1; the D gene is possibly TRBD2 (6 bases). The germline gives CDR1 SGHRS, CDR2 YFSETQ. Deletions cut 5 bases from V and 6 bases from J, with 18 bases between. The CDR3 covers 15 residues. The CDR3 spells CASRERSGVVNEQFF. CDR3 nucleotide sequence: TGCGCCAGCAGAGAGCGGTCGGGAGTGGTCAATGAGCAGTTCTTC.

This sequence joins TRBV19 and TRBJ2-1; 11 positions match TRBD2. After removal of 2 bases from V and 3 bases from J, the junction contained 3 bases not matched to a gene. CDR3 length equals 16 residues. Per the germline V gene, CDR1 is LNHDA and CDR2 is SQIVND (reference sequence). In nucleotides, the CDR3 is TGTGCCAGTAGTATAACGGGACTAGCGGACTACAATGAGCAGTTCTTC. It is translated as CASSITGLADYNEQFF.

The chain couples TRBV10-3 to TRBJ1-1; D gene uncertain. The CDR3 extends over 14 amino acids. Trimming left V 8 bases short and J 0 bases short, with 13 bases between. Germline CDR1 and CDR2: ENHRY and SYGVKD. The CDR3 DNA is TGTGCCATCTGGCCGGGAGGGATGAACACTGAAGCTTTCTTT. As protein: CAIWPGGMNTEAFF.

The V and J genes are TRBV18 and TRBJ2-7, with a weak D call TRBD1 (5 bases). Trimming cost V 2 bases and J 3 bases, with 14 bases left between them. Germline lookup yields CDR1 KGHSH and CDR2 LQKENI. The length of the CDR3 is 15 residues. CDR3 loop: CASSPVGTGFYEQYF. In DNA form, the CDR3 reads TGTGCCAGCTCACCAGTCGGAACAGGATTCTACGAGCAGTACTTC.

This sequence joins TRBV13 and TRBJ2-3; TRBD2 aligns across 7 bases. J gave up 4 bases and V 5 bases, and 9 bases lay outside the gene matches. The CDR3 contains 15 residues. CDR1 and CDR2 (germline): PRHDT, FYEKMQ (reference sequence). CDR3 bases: TGTGCCAGCAGCCCGGAGGGCCGGGGGGCAGATACGCAGTATTTT. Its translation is CASSPEGRGADTQYF.

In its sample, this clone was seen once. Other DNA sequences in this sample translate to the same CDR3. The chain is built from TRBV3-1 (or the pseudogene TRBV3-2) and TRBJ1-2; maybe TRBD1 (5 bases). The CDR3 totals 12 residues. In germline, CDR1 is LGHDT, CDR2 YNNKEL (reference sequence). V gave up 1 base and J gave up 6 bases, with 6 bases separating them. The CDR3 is CASSQGGNGYTF. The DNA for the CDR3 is TGTGCCAGCAGCCAAGGGGGGAATGGCTACACCTTC.

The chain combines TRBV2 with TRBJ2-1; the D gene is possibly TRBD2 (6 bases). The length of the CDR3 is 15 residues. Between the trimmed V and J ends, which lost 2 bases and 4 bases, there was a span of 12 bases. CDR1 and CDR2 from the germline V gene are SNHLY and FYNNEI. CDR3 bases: TGTGCCAGCAGTGAAAAGTTGGACTATTACAATGAGCAGTTCTTC. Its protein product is CASSEKLDYYNEQFF. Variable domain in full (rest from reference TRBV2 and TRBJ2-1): EPEVTQTPSHQVTQMGQEVILRCVPISNHLYFYWYRQILGQKVEFLVSFYNNEISEKSEIFDDQFSVERPDGSNFTLKIRSTKLEDSAMYFCASSEKLDYYNEQFFGPGTRLTVL.

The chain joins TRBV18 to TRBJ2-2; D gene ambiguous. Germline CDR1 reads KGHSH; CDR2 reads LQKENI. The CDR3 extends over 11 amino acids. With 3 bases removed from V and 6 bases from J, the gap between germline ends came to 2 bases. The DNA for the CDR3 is TGTGCCAGCTCACCTGCCGGGGAGCTGTTTTTT. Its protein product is CASSPAGELFF.

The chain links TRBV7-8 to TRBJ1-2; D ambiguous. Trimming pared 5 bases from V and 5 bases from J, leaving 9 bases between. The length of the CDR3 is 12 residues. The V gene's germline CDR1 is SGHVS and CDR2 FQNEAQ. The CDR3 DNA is TGTGCCAGCAGCCCCGGGGATTATGGCTACACCTTC. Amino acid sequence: CASSPGDYGYTF.

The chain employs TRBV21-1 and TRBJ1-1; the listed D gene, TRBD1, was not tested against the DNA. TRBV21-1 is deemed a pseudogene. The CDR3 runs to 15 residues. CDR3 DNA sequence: TGTGCCAGCAGCAAAGCGCGAGGAGGACAGGGGAGAGCTTTCTTT. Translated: CASSKARGGQGRAFF.

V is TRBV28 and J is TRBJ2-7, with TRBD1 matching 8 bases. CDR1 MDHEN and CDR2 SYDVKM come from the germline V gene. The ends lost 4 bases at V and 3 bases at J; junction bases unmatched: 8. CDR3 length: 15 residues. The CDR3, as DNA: TGTGCCAGCAGTTCACGGACAGGGCGATTCTACGAGCAGTACTTC. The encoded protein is CASSSRTGRFYEQYF.

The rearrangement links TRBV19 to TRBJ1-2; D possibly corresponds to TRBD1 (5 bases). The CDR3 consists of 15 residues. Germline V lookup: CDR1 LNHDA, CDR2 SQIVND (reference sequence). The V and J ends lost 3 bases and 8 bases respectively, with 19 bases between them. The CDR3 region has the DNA TGTGCCAGTAGTATCGATACCCTCAACAGGCGGGGCTACACCTTC. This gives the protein CASSIDTLNRRGYTF. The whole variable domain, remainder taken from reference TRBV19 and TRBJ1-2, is DGGITQSPKYLFRKEGQNVTLSCEQNLNHDAMYWYRQDPGQGLRLIYYSQIVNDFQKGDIAEGYSVSREKKESFPLTVTSAQKNPTAFYLCASSIDTLNRRGYTFGSGTRLTVV.

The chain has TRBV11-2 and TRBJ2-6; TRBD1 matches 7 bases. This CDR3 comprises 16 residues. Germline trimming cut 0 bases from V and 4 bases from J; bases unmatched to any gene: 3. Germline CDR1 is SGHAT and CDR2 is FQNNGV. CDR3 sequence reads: CASSLDDRAGANVLTF. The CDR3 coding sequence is TGTGCCAGCAGCTTAGATGACAGGGCGGGGGCCAACGTCCTGACTTTC.

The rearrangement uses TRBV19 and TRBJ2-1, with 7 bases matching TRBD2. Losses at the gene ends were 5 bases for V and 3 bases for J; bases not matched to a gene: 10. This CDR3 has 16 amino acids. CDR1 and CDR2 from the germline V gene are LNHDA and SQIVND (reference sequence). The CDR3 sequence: CASSPPLSSGYNEQFF. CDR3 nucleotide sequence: TGTGCCAGTAGTCCCCCTTTGTCTAGCGGCTACAATGAGCAGTTCTTC. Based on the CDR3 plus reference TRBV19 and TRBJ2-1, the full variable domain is DGGITQSPKYLFRKEGQNVTLSCEQNLNHDAMYWYRQDPGQGLRLIYYSQIVNDFQKGDIAEGYSVSREKKESFPLTVTSAQKNPTAFYLCASSPPLSSGYNEQFFGPGTRLTVL.

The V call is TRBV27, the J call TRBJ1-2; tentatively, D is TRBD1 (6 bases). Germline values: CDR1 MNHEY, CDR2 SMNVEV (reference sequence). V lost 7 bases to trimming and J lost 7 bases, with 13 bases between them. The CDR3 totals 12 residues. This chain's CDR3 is CASTGEGVGYTF. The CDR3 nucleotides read TGTGCCAGCACAGGGGAGGGCGTTGGCTACACCTTC.

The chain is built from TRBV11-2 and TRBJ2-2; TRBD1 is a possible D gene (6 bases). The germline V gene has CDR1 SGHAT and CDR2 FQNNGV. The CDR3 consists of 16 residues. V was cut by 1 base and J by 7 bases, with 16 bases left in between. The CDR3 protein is CASSLGSRGEGGELFF. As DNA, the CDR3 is TGTGCCAGCAGCTTAGGATCCAGGGGAGAAGGCGGGGAGCTGTTTTTT.

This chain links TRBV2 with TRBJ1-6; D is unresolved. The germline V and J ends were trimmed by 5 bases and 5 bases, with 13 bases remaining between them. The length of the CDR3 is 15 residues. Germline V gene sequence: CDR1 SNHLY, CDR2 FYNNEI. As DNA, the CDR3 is TGTGCCAGCAGTTTATTAGGGAATGATAATTCACCCCTCCACTTT. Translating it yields CASSLLGNDNSPLHF. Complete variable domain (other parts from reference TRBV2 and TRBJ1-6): EPEVTQTPSHQVTQMGQEVILRCVPISNHLYFYWYRQILGQKVEFLVSFYNNEISEKSEIFDDQFSVERPDGSNFTLKIRSTKLEDSAMYFCASSLLGNDNSPLHFGNGTRLTVT.

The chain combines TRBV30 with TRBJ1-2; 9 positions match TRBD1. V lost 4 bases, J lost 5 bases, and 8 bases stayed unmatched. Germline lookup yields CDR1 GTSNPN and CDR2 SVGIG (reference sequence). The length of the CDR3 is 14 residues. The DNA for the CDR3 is TGTGCCTGGATCCGCCGGGACAGGGAATATGGCTACACCTTC. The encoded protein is CAWIRRDREYGYTF. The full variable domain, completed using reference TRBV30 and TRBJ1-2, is SQTIHQWPATLVQPVGSPLSLECTVEGTSNPNLYWYRQAAGRGLQLLFYSVGIGQISSEVPQNLSASRPQDRQFILSSKKLLLSDSGFYLCAWIRRDREYGYTFGSGTRLTVV.

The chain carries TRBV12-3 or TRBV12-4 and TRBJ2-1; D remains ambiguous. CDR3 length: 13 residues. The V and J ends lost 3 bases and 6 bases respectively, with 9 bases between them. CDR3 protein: CASSFQVFNEQFF. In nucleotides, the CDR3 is TGTGCCAGCAGTTTTCAGGTGTTCAATGAGCAGTTCTTC.

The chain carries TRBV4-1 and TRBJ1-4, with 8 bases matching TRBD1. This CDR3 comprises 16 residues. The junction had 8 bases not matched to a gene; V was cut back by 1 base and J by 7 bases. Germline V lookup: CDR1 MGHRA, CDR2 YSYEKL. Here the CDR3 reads CASSQVPQGGSEKLFF. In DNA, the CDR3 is TGCGCCAGCAGCCAAGTCCCACAGGGGGGGAGTGAAAAACTGTTTTTT.

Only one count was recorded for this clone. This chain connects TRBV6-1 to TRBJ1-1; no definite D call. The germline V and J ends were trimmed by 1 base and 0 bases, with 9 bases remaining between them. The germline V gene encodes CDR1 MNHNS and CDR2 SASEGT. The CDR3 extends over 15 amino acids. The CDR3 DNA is TGTGCCAGCAGTGAAGGGACCGCTATGAACACTGAAGCTTTCTTT. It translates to CASSEGTAMNTEAFF.

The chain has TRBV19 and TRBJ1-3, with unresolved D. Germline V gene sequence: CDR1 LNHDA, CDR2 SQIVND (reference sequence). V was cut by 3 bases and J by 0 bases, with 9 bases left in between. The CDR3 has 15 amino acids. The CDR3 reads CASSIPHNSGNTIYF. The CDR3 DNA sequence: TGTGCCAGTAGTATCCCTCACAACTCTGGAAACACCATATATTTT.

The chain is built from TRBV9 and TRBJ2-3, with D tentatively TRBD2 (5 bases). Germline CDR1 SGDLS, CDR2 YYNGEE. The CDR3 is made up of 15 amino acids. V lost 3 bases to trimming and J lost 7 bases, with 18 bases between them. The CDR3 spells CASSGDEDLTYTQYF. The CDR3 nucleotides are TGTGCCAGCAGCGGTGATGAGGACTTGACCTATACGCAGTATTTT. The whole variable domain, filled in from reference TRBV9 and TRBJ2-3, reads DSGVTQTPKHLITATGQRVTLRCSPRSGDLSVYWYQQSLDQGLQFLIQYYNGEERAKGNILERFSAQQFPDLHSELNLSSLELGDSALYFCASSGDEDLTYTQYFGPGTRLTVL.

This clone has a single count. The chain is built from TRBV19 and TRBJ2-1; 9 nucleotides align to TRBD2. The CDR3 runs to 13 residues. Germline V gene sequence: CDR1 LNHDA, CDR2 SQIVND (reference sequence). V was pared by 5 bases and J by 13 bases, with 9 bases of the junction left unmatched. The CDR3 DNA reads TGTGCCAGTAGTGTGGGACTAGCCCAACTTCAGTTCTTC. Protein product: CASSVGLAQLQFF.

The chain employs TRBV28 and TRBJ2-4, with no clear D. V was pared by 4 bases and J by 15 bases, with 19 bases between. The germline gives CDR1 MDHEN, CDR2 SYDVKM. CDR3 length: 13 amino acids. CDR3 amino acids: CASSSGQAIKWYF. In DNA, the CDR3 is TGTGCCAGCAGTTCCGGGCAGGCGATCAAGTGGTACTTC.

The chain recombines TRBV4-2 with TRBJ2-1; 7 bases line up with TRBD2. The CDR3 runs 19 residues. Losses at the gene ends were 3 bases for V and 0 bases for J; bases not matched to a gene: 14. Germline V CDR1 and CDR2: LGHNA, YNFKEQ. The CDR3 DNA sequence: TGTGCCAGCAGCCACCCCCGGACCCTTAGCGGGCTCTCCTACAATGAGCAGTTCTTC. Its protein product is CASSHPRTLSGLSYNEQFF.

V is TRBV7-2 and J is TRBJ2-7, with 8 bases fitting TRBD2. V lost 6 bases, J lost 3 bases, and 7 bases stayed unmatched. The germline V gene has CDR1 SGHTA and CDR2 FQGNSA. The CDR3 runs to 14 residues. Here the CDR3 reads CASSYSGAGYEQYF. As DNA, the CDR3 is TGTGCCAGCAGTTATAGCGGGGCAGGCTACGAGCAGTACTTC.